The 14 T cell receptor beta chains listed next were all sequenced from one sample in a study of blood T cell dynamics during melanoma immunotherapy. Some clones are missing from TCRdb's copy, which holds only in-frame ones; the method was immunoSEQ multiplex PCR. The sample has 10,000 to 15,000 clones; approximately 84% are singletons. Sample time point: pre-treatment baseline. The sequencing used blood, collected from a patient treated with checkpoint blockade. The receptors shown here come from a human donor with melanoma.

The rearrangement joins TRBV19 to TRBJ2-1; 9 positions agree with TRBD2. CDR1 is LNHDA, CDR2 SQIVND, per germline (reference sequence). Trimming removed 6 bases from V and 0 bases from J; junction bases left unmatched: 3. CDR3 length: 15 amino acids. CDR3 loop: CASRTREGSYNEQFF. Here the CDR3 DNA reads TGTGCCAGTAGGACGCGGGAGGGCTCCTACAATGAGCAGTTCTTC.

This chain uses TRBV28 with TRBJ2-3; D is ambiguous. Germline values: CDR1 MDHEN, CDR2 SYDVKM. V dropped 5 bases and J dropped 5 bases, with 14 bases sitting between them. This CDR3 is built from 14 residues. Here the CDR3 reads CASSARRIRDTQYF. CDR3 sequence (DNA): TGTGCCAGCAGTGCTCGGCGGATTAGAGATACGCAGTATTTT.

The V gene is TRBV5-1, the J gene TRBJ2-7; 11 nucleotides line up with TRBD2. Per germline, CDR1 SGHRS and CDR2 YFSETQ. V dropped 3 bases and J dropped 6; count of bases not matched to a gene: 8. The CDR3 spans 15 residues. DNA of the CDR3: TGCGCCAGCAGCTCGATAGCGGGAGGGCCGGGCGAGCAGTACTTC. Translation gives CASSSIAGGPGEQYF. Full variable domain (outside the CDR3, taken from reference TRBV5-1 and TRBJ2-7): KAGVTQTPRYLIKTRGQQVTLSCSPISGHRSVSWYQQTPGQGLQFLFEYFSETQRNKGNFPGRFSGRQFSNSRSEMNVSTLELGDSALYLCASSSIAGGPGEQYFGPGTRLTVT.

This chain joins TRBV5-6 and TRBJ2-1, with 11 nucleotides matching TRBD2. The CDR3 spans 16 residues. In germline, CDR1 is SGHDT, CDR2 YYEEEE. Trimming at V came to 4 bases and at J to 2 bases, leaving 5 bases not matched to a gene. CDR3 loop: CASSPIAGGPYNEQFF. The CDR3 DNA is TGTGCCAGCAGCCCGATAGCGGGAGGGCCCTACAATGAGCAGTTCTTC.

The chain couples TRBV5-8 to TRBJ2-1; the match to TRBD2 covers 9 bases. Germline lookup yields CDR1 SGHTS and CDR2 YDEGEE. The CDR3 contains 18 residues. V lost 0 bases and J lost 8; bases outside the gene matches: 15. CDR3 loop: CASSLAISGGSPSDEQFF. The CDR3, as DNA: TGTGCCAGCAGCTTGGCAATCAGCGGGGGGTCTCCCTCCGATGAGCAGTTCTTC. Complete variable domain (other parts from reference TRBV5-8 and TRBJ2-1): EAGVTQSPTHLIKTRGQQATLRCSPISGHTSVYWYQQALGLGLQFLLWYDEGEERNRGNFPPRFSGRQFPNYSSELNVNALELEDSALYLCASSLAISGGSPSDEQFFGPGTRLTVL.

J is TRBJ2-5 and V is TRBV18; D is possibly TRBD1 or TRBD2 (5 bases each). The CDR3 runs to 13 residues. CDR1 is KGHSH and CDR2 is LQKENI in the germline V gene. V lost 2 bases, J lost 5 bases, and 9 bases lay in between. CDR3 DNA: TGTGCCAGCTCACCAGGGGGAAGGGAGACCCAGTACTTC. Its translation is CASSPGGRETQYF.

V and J are TRBV30 and TRBJ2-4, with a weak D call TRBD2 (5 bases). Germline V lookup: CDR1 GTSNPN, CDR2 SVGIG (reference sequence). This CDR3 contains 13 residues. V was pared by 2 bases and J by 1 base, with 6 bases between. Written as DNA, the CDR3 is TGTGCCTGGAGTCGCGGGGCCAAAAACATTCAGTACTTC. As protein: CAWSRGAKNIQYF.

The V call is TRBV5-1, the J call TRBJ2-7; TRBD1 matches 11 bases. Germline V lookup: CDR1 SGHRS, CDR2 YFSETQ. The CDR3 loop spans 17 amino acids. With 0 bases clipped from V and 6 bases from J, the junction kept 11 bases outside the gene matches. The CDR3: CASSLASMRDRGGEQYF. CDR3 DNA: TGCGCCAGCAGCTTGGCCTCAATGCGGGACAGGGGGGGCGAGCAGTACTTC.

This clone was observed a few times. This chain connects TRBV1 to TRBJ1-6; TRBD1 is the table's D call, not checked against the DNA. TRBV1 is annotated as a pseudogene. The CDR3 length is 15 residues. The CDR3 bases are TGCACCAGCAGCCCCGGGACAGGGGATAATTCACCCCTCCACTTT. This sequence encodes CTSSPGTGDNSPLHF.

The chain joins TRBV7-9 to TRBJ1-5; TRBD1 might be the D (6 bases). Germline CDR1 reads SEHNR; CDR2 reads FQNEAQ (reference sequence). V was pared by 5 bases and J by 1 base, with 15 bases between. The CDR3 has 16 residues. The CDR3 DNA reads TGTGCCAGCAGCGACTCTACAGGGAGCAGCAATCAGCCCCAGCATTTT. This encodes CASSDSTGSSNQPQHF.

This clone has just one count. The genes are TRBV11-3 and TRBJ2-5, with 8 bases fitting TRBD1. This CDR3 region has 15 residues. J gave up 1 base and V 5 bases, and 6 bases lay outside the gene matches. CDR1 and CDR2 (germline): SGHNT, YENEEA. The CDR3 loop is CASSRRTGPQETQYF. The CDR3 nucleotides are TGTGCCAGCAGCAGACGGACAGGGCCCCAAGAGACCCAGTACTTC.

This chain connects TRBV5-1 to TRBJ1-1; 9 nucleotides agree with TRBD1. Germline loops: CDR1 SGHRS, CDR2 YFSETQ. V gave up 7 bases and J gave up 5 bases; unmatched junction bases: 9. This CDR3 spans 14 amino acids. The chain's CDR3 is CASSTGGLRTEAFF. CDR3 bases: TGCGCCAGCTCTACAGGGGGCTTGAGGACTGAAGCTTTCTTT.

This clone appeared a single time. This rearrangement joins TRBV19 to TRBJ2-3; no reliable D call. Germline V gives CDR1 LNHDA, CDR2 SQIVND (reference sequence). V was cut by 0 bases and J by 0 bases, with 4 bases left in between. The CDR3 loop spans 14 amino acids. CDR3 loop: CASSIDSSTDTQYF. CDR3 nucleotides: TGTGCCAGTAGTATAGACAGTAGCACAGATACGCAGTATTTT. Full variable domain (outside the CDR3, taken from reference TRBV19 and TRBJ2-3): DGGITQSPKYLFRKEGQNVTLSCEQNLNHDAMYWYRQDPGQGLRLIYYSQIVNDFQKGDIAEGYSVSREKKESFPLTVTSAQKNPTAFYLCASSIDSSTDTQYFGPGTRLTVL.

J is TRBJ2-5 and V is TRBV29-1, with D unresolved. Germline-derived CDR1 and CDR2 are SQVTM and ANQGSEA. Trimming removed 1 base at V and 1 base at J, with 4 bases between. CDR3 length: 12 residues. The CDR3 nucleotides are TGCAGCGTTGAAGTAGGCCAAGAGACCCAGTACTTC. It specifies CSVEVGQETQYF.